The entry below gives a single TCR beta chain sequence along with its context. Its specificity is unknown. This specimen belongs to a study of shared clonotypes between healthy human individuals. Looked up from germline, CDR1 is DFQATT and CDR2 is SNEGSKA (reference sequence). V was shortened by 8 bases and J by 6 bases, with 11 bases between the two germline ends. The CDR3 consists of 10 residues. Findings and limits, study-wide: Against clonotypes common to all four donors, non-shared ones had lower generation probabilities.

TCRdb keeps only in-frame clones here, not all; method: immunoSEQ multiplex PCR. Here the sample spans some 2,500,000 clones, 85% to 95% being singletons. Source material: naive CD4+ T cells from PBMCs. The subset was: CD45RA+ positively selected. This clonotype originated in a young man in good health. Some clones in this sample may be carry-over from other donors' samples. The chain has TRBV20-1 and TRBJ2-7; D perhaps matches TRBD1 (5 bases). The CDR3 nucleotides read TGCAGTATCCCAGGGCGCGAGCAGTACTTC. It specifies CSIPGREQYF.